This T cell receptor (beta chain) was sequenced during a study of vaccination effects on CD4 cells after COVID-19. Study information: Two-dose vaccination with either BNT162b2 or mRNA-1273 was given to the participants. Study findings and constraints: Healthy vaccinees' vaccine-induced clones included only 1 of 255 that recognized common cold coronaviruses. Late after vaccination, infection- and vaccine-induced clones showed marked clonal contraction.

Produced via immunoSEQ multiplex PCR; TCRdb's table is partial and in-frame only. In the table there are about 74,000 clones, more than 70% of which are singletons. Culture lasted about ten days before CD4+ T cell isolation. The sample holds one count of this clone. Its antigen is unknown. The material was CD4+ T cells from PBMCs cultured without peptide, obtained before COVID-19 vaccination. This TCR came from a human donor who received a COVID-19 vaccine.

CDR3 sequence (DNA): TGTGCCATCAGTGACTCGGGACAGGTGAACACTGAAGCTTTCTTT. It codes for CAISDSGQVNTEAFF. The V gene is TRBV10-3, the J gene TRBJ1-1, with 8 bases identical to TRBD1. Germline CDR1 reads ENHRY; CDR2 reads SYGVKD. This CDR3 has 15 residues. Trimming at V came to 3 bases and at J to 0 bases, leaving 3 bases not matched to a gene.